The next 13 T cell receptor beta chains were all read from a single sample in a study of blood T cell repertoires in COVID-19. Sequenced by immunoSEQ multiplex PCR; TCRdb stores in-frame clones only, minus some. The table includes around 130,000 clones, roughly 80% detected once. The sequencing input was peripheral blood. The receptors here all came from a woman aged 50 to 60 with acute or convalescent COVID-19.

The CDR3 sequence: CASSLRDRGNNSPLHF. CDR3 DNA: TGTGCCAGCTCACTCAGGGACAGGGGTAATAATTCACCCCTCCACTTT. The J gene is TRBJ1-6, the V gene TRBV18; 10 bases align to TRBD1. CDR1 and CDR2 (germline): KGHSH, LQKENI. V dropped 4 bases and J dropped 5; count of bases not matched to a gene: 5. CDR3 length: 16 residues.

This clone came up once. This chain joins TRBV12-3 or TRBV12-4 and TRBJ1-2; 8 bases fit TRBD1. The ends lost 1 base at V and 8 bases at J; junction bases unmatched: 3. CDR3 size: 13 residues. DNA for the CDR3: TGTGCCAGCAGTTTAGACAGGGGGAAAGGCTACACCTTC. It codes for CASSLDRGKGYTF.

J is TRBJ2-7 and V is TRBV6-6; TRBD1 agrees at 7 bases. CDR3 size: 13 residues. Germline lookup yields CDR1 MNHNY and CDR2 SVGAGI (reference sequence). Trimming removed 2 bases from V and 4 bases from J; junction bases left unmatched: 2. The CDR3 here is CASSYADRYEQYF. The CDR3 region has the DNA TGTGCCAGCAGTTACGCGGACAGGTACGAGCAGTACTTC.

The chain employs TRBV28 and TRBJ1-2, with TRBD1 identical over 9 bases. Germline V gene data show CDR1 as MDHEN and CDR2 as SYDVKM. V lost 4 bases, J lost 8 bases, and 14 bases stayed unmatched. The CDR3 is 16 amino acids. The chain's CDR3 is CASSSGQGAQGWGYTF. CDR3 DNA: TGTGCCAGCAGTTCGGGACAGGGCGCACAGGGTTGGGGCTACACCTTC.

The gene calls are TRBV3-1 (or the pseudogene TRBV3-2) and TRBJ2-5; D is unresolved. Germline V CDR1 and CDR2: LGHDT, YNNKEL (reference sequence). This CDR3 has 13 amino acids. The V end was cut by 7 bases, the J end by 5 bases, with 14 bases between. CDR3 region: CASTPVNSETQYF. The CDR3 DNA reads TGTGCCAGCACCCCAGTCAATTCGGAGACCCAGTACTTC.

This rearrangement joins TRBV19 to TRBJ2-7; 9 positions agree with TRBD1. Germline-derived CDR1 and CDR2 are LNHDA and SQIVND (reference sequence). The V gene end was trimmed by 3 bases and the J gene end by 5 bases; junction bases not matched to a gene: 8. The CDR3 covers 15 residues. The CDR3 loop is CASSIGTGGGNEQYF. Written as DNA, the CDR3 is TGTGCCAGTAGTATCGGCACAGGGGGCGGGAACGAGCAGTACTTC.

Points on this clone: Different DNA sequences within this sample yield the same CDR3. The chain has TRBV9 and TRBJ1-1; a possible D gene is TRBD1 (6 bases). Germline V gene data show CDR1 as SGDLS and CDR2 as YYNGEE. The V gene lost 0 bases and the J gene lost 2 bases, with 8 bases spanning the gap. The CDR3 has 14 amino acids. The CDR3 reads CASSVGTANTEAFF. The CDR3 region has the DNA TGTGCCAGCAGCGTAGGGACAGCAAACACTGAAGCTTTCTTT.

The chain employs TRBV5-6 and TRBJ1-4, with D unclear. Germline values: CDR1 SGHDT, CDR2 YYEEEE. This CDR3 spans 17 amino acids. V was cut by 4 bases and J by 1 base, with 17 bases left in between. The CDR3 here is CASSVTTAFLTNEKLFF. The CDR3 bases are TGTGCCAGCAGCGTAACAACCGCCTTCTTAACTAATGAAAAACTGTTTTTT.

The V and J genes are TRBV29-1 and TRBJ2-3; TRBD2 matches at 7 bases. Germline values: CDR1 SQVTM, CDR2 ANQGSEA. This CDR3 has 15 amino acids. V lost 1 base, J lost 1 base, and 5 bases stayed unmatched. CDR3 sequence: CSVEGLARGTDTQYF. The DNA for the CDR3 is TGCAGCGTTGAAGGACTAGCACGTGGCACAGATACGCAGTATTTT.

The genes are TRBV5-4 and TRBJ1-1; D is unclear. The germline CDR1 and CDR2 sequences are SGHNT and YYREEE (reference sequence). The CDR3 consists of 15 residues. The germline V and J ends were trimmed by 2 bases and 1 base, with 12 bases remaining between them. The CDR3 spells CASSFFTRGNTEAFF. DNA for the CDR3: TGTGCCAGCAGCTTCTTTACACGAGGGAACACTGAAGCTTTCTTT.

The chain combines TRBV5-8 with TRBJ1-1; D gene uncertain. The CDR3 contains 15 residues. Germline-derived CDR1 and CDR2 are SGHTS and YDEGEE. Trimming shortened V by 0 bases and J by 1 base, and 10 bases separated the two germline ends. The CDR3 DNA reads TGTGCCAGCAGCTTGGTTTTCCGGAGGAACACTGAAGCTTTCTTT. Translated: CASSLVFRRNTEAFF. The complete variable domain, with remaining parts taken from reference TRBV5-8 and TRBJ1-1, reads EAGVTQSPTHLIKTRGQQATLRCSPISGHTSVYWYQQALGLGLQFLLWYDEGEERNRGNFPPRFSGRQFPNYSSELNVNALELEDSALYLCASSLVFRRNTEAFFGQGTRLTVV.

The gene calls are TRBV3-1 (or the pseudogene TRBV3-2) and TRBJ2-5, with 7 bases lining up with TRBD1. Germline CDR1 is LGHDT and CDR2 is YNNKEL (reference sequence). V lost 0 bases to trimming and J lost 0 bases; unmatched junction nucleotides: 7. CDR3 size: 17 residues. The CDR3 sequence is CASSQDEGGPNQETQYF. In DNA, the CDR3 is TGTGCCAGCAGCCAAGATGAAGGGGGCCCCAACCAAGAGACCCAGTACTTC.

A word on this clone: Sequence at one end of the junction differs from germline and may be a read error. The chain couples TRBV3-1 (or the pseudogene TRBV3-2) to TRBJ2-7, with 7 bases aligning to TRBD1. The V gene's germline CDR1 is LGHDT and CDR2 YNNKEL (reference sequence). The length of the CDR3 is 12 residues. Here the CDR3 reads CASSSDRVRPHF. The CDR3 DNA is TGTGCCAGCAGTAGTGACAGGGTACGTCCCCACTTC.